These 21 T cell receptor beta chains were all obtained from the same sample, sequenced in a study of blood T cells in healthy people across ages. A second roughly 7 to 11 cycle PCR used barcoded and J-beta primers. TCRdb re-analysed the 5' RACE reads in MiXCR, keeping a single row per CDR3 protein. The sample gives about 1,500,000 distinct CDR3 sequences, roughly 45% of which show up once; 7.9% is in the top ten. Input material: blood. These receptors originate from a woman aged 18-29 years in good health.

V usage is TRBV7-3 and J usage is TRBJ2-2; no reliable D call. The CDR3 is 13 residues long. Germline V gives CDR1 SGHTA, CDR2 FQGTGA. With 6 bases removed from V and 2 bases from J, the gap between germline ends came to 7 bases. In DNA, the CDR3 is TGTGCCAGCAGACAGAGTAACACCGGGGAGCTGTTTTTT. It is translated as CASRQSNTGELFF.

This clonotype was counted a few times. The chain joins TRBV25-1 to TRBJ2-6; the D gene could be TRBD1 or TRBD2 (5 bases each). There are 17 residues in the CDR3. V was cut by 4 bases and J by 0 bases, with 13 bases left in between. Per the germline V gene, CDR1 is MGHDK and CDR2 is SYGVNS. The CDR3 protein is CASSAGSPYSGANVLTF. CDR3 nucleotides: TGTGCCAGCAGTGCAGGGAGCCCCTACTCTGGGGCCAACGTCCTGACTTTC.

J is TRBJ2-3 and V is TRBV20-1, with 9 nucleotides matching TRBD2. CDR3 length: 15 residues. Trimming took 4 bases from V and 2 from J; bases not matched to a gene: 7. CDR1 and CDR2 from the germline V gene are DFQATT and SNEGSKA (reference sequence). CDR3 residues: CSATSASGNTDTQYF. DNA for the CDR3: TGCAGTGCTACCTCCGCTAGCGGGAACACAGATACGCAGTATTTT.

The chain carries TRBV20-1 and TRBJ2-1; 8 positions agree with TRBD1. The J call may be faulty, since TRBJ2-7 better matches the DNA end. CDR1 is DFQATT and CDR2 is SNEGSKA in the germline V gene (reference sequence). The CDR3 loop spans 15 amino acids. The CDR3 spells CSAPQGQVSYNEQYF. The CDR3 DNA reads as TGCAGTGCTCCCCAGGGACAGGTCTCCTACAATGAGCAGTACTTC.

This clonotype was counted a few times. The V gene is TRBV29-1, the J gene TRBJ2-6, with D tentatively TRBD1 or TRBD2 (5 bases each). V was pared by 6 bases and J by 1 base, with 10 bases between. Germline V gives CDR1 SQVTM, CDR2 ANQGSEA. The CDR3 extends over 14 amino acids. The CDR3 DNA sequence: TGCAGCGTGGGGGACGGTTCTGGGGCCAACGTCCTGACTTTC. Translated: CSVGDGSGANVLTF.

V usage is TRBV28 and J usage is TRBJ2-3; D tentatively fits TRBD1 or TRBD2 (6 bases each). The CDR3 is made up of 14 amino acids. The ends were cut back, 8 bases at V and 7 bases at J, with 19 bases in the middle. CDR1 and CDR2 (germline): MDHEN, SYDVKM. The CDR3, as DNA: TGTGCCAGCCGTGACGGGGGCGCCGGGTATACGCAGTATTTT. The encoded protein is CASRDGGAGYTQYF. Using reference TRBV28 and TRBJ2-3 for the parts outside the CDR3, the full variable domain is DVKVTQSSRYLVKRTGEKVFLECVQDMDHENMFWYRQDPGLGLRLIYFSYDVKMKEKGDIPEGYSVSREKKERFSLILESASTNQTSMYLCASRDGGAGYTQYFGPGTRLTVL.

V is TRBV25-1 and J is TRBJ2-6; D ambiguous. V dropped 6 bases and J dropped 0 bases, with 9 bases sitting between them. The CDR3 has 15 amino acids. Germline values: CDR1 MGHDK, CDR2 SYGVNS. The CDR3 loop is CASRPPGSGANVLTF. For the CDR3, the DNA is TGTGCCAGCAGACCACCTGGCTCTGGGGCCAACGTCCTGACTTTC.

This clonotype has more than one count but fewer than ten. The chain has TRBV10-3 and TRBJ2-6, with 8 positions matching TRBD1. V lost 11 bases, J lost 0 bases, and 15 bases stayed unmatched. CDR1 and CDR2 from the germline V gene are ENHRY and SYGVKD. The CDR3 sequence is 18 residues long. The CDR3 coding sequence is TGTGCCGCCACCGGGACAGGAACTCGGAGCTCTGGGGCCAACGTCCTGACTTTC. Translating it yields CAATGTGTRSSGANVLTF.

CDR3: CASSVGLAGDEQFF. As DNA, the CDR3 is TGTGCCAGCAGCGTAGGGCTAGCGGGAGATGAGCAGTTCTTC. V and J are TRBV9 and TRBJ2-1; 10 nucleotides align to TRBD2. The CDR3 covers 14 residues. Germline V gene sequence: CDR1 SGDLS, CDR2 YYNGEE. The J segment lost 8 bases and the V segment lost 0 bases, leaving 2 bases of the junction unmatched.

A few counts support this clonotype. The V gene is TRBV6-5, the J gene TRBJ1-6, with D unresolved. Germline V gene lookup returns CDR1 MNHEY and CDR2 SVGAGI. The V and J ends lost 0 bases and 1 base respectively, with 13 bases between them. There are 18 residues in the CDR3. The CDR3 DNA reads as TGTGCCAGCAGTTACTCGAACGTTCGGGGTTCCTATAATTCACCCCTCCACTTT. Translated, it gives CASSYSNVRGSYNSPLHF.

The chain joins TRBV5-1 to TRBJ2-7; D remains unclear. V lost 3 bases, J lost 3 bases, and 10 bases lay in between. The germline CDR1 and CDR2 sequences are SGHRS and YFSETQ. This CDR3 is 13 amino acids long. The CDR3 is CASSSDGDYEQYF. The DNA for the CDR3 is TGCGCCAGCAGCTCGGACGGAGACTACGAGCAGTACTTC.

This chain links TRBV20-1 with TRBJ2-3; D gene unclear. The CDR3 spans 12 residues. Per germline, CDR1 DFQATT and CDR2 SNEGSKA (reference sequence). Trimming took 4 bases from V and 6 from J, leaving 11 bases between them. CDR3 in amino acids: CSATFGFDTQYF. The CDR3, as DNA: TGCAGTGCTACTTTTGGGTTTGATACGCAGTATTTT.

The chain is built from TRBV6-1 and TRBJ1-5; possibly TRBD1 for D (5 bases). The length of the CDR3 is 17 residues. The ends were cut back, 6 bases at V and 1 base at J, with 19 bases in the middle. Germline V lookup: CDR1 MNHNS, CDR2 SASEGT. CDR3 protein: CASRPLSAGLSNQPQHF. Written as DNA, the CDR3 is TGTGCCAGCAGGCCTTTGTCTGCAGGGCTGAGCAATCAGCCCCAGCATTTT.

The DNA of the CDR3 is TGCGCCAGCAGCTTGGAGTGGTCAGCAGCTCCGGATGGCTACACCTTC. Its protein product is CASSLEWSAAPDGYTF. The gene calls are TRBV5-1 and TRBJ1-2, with D uncertain. The V gene lost 0 bases and the J gene lost 6 bases, with 18 bases spanning the gap. Germline V gene sequence: CDR1 SGHRS, CDR2 YFSETQ. CDR3 length: 16 residues.

The chain employs TRBV24-1 and TRBJ2-3; a weak D match, TRBD1 (5 bases). The CDR3 consists of 16 residues. Germline CDR1 is KGHDR and CDR2 is SFDVKD. V was clipped by 4 bases and J by 3 bases, with 16 bases between them. The CDR3 region is CATSDSTGFSTDTQYF. CDR3 coding DNA: TGTGCCACCAGTGACTCTACAGGATTTTCGACAGATACGCAGTATTTT.

The gene calls are TRBV3-1 and TRBJ2-5, with D possibly matching TRBD1 (6 bases). Deletions cut 0 bases from V and 5 bases from J, with 16 bases between. This CDR3 has 16 residues. Germline V CDR1 and CDR2: LGHDT, YNNKEL (reference sequence). The chain's CDR3 is CASSQDRIRGRETQYF. The CDR3 DNA reads TGTGCCAGCAGCCAAGATAGAATCAGGGGTAGGGAGACCCAGTACTTC.

A single count supports this clonotype. The CDR3 does not end in the conserved phenylalanine or tryptophan, so this is likely a read error. The gene calls are TRBV11-2 and TRBJ2-7; the match to TRBD2 covers 8 bases. The length of the CDR3 is 14 residues. Trimming removed 4 bases from V and 6 bases from J; junction bases left unmatched: 8. Germline CDR1 SGHAT, CDR2 FQNNGV. CDR3 nucleotide sequence: TGTGCCAGCAGCTCACTAGCGGAGTACGGCGAGCAGTACATC. Encoded protein: CASSSLAEYGEQYI.

The chain employs TRBV11-2 and TRBJ2-7; D gene unclear. V was cut by 3 bases and J by 5 bases, with 14 bases left in between. Germline V gene lookup returns CDR1 SGHAT and CDR2 FQNNGV. CDR3 length equals 14 residues. CDR3 coding DNA: TGTGCCAGCAGCTTCCCCCTTACAGTGCACGAGCAGTACTTC. Its protein product is CASSFPLTVHEQYF.

The V and J genes are TRBV27 and TRBJ2-7, with 9 bases that match TRBD2. The V gene end was trimmed by 7 bases and the J gene end by 0 bases; junction bases not matched to a gene: 10. The CDR3 totals 16 residues. CDR1 is MNHEY, CDR2 SMNVEV, per germline (reference sequence). The CDR3 sequence is CASTQGAGGSSYEQYF. CDR3 nucleotide sequence: TGTGCCAGCACCCAAGGGGCGGGGGGGAGCTCCTACGAGCAGTACTTC.

CDR3 loop: CASSFEGIGSPLHF. The CDR3 coding sequence is TGTGCCAGCAGTTTCGAGGGTATCGGTTCACCCCTCCACTTT. The V and J genes are TRBV27 and TRBJ1-6; no reliable D call. Germline CDR1 reads MNHEY; CDR2 reads SMNVEV (reference sequence). The CDR3 has 14 residues. V gave up 3 bases and J gave up 9 bases, with 12 bases separating them.

The gene calls are TRBV29-1 and TRBJ2-1, with 7 bases that match TRBD2. With V trimmed by 4 bases and J by 7 bases, 16 bases remained unmatched. Germline V gives CDR1 SQVTM, CDR2 ANQGSEA. The CDR3 consists of 16 residues. The CDR3 DNA is TGCAGCGTTGCGACTAGCAGGAGGGCCGAGGGAAATGAGCAGTTCTTC. It yields the protein CSVATSRRAEGNEQFF.